The T cell receptor (beta chain) under discussion was sequenced for a study of shared clonotypes between healthy human individuals. Overall study results and limits: Sequencing depth was expected to affect clonotype sharing among donors.

Points on this clone: Its specificity is not known.

The sorted-subset replicate PCRs were given about 200 ng DNA, which is tens of thousands of T cell genomes. Sequencing used immunoSEQ multiplex PCR; TCRdb keeps in-frame clones, though not all of them. The data show about 380,000 clones, 90% to 97% seen once. The CDR3 is 13 amino acids. Trimming removed 11 bases from V and 0 bases from J, with 10 bases in between. Germline loops: CDR1 ENHRY, CDR2 SYGVKD. Sequencing was carried out using memory CD8+ T cells sorted from blood. The subset is: CD45RO+ cells pooled with CCR7-negative TemRA cells. This sequence joins TRBV10-3 and TRBJ2-2; the D gene is possibly TRBD2 (6 bases). The sequence derives from a man aged 30 to 45 in good health. The CDR3 nucleotides read TGTGCCGCCGGAGGGCCGAACACCGGGGAGCTGTTTTTT. It codes for CAAGGPNTGELFF.